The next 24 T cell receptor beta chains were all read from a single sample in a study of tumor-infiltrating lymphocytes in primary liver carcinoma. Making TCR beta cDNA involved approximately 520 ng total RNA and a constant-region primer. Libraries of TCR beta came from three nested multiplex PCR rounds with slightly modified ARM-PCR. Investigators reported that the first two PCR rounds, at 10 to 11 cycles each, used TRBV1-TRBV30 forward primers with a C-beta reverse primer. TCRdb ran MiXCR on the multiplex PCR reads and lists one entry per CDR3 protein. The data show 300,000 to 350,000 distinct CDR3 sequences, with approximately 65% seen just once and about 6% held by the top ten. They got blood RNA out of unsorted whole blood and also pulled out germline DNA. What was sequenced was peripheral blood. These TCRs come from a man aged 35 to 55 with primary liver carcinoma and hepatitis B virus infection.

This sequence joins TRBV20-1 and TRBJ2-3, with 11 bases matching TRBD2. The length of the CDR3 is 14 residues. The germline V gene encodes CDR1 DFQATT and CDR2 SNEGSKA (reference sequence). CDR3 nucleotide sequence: TGCAGCCTACTTAGCGGGAGGGGAACAGATACGCAGTATTTT. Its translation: CSLLSGRGTDTQYF.

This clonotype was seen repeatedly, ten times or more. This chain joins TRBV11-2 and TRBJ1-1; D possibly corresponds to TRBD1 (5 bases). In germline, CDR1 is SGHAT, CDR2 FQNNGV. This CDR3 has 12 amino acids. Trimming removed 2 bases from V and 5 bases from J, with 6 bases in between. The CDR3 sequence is CASSLWGTEAFF. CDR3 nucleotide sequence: TGTGCCAGCAGCTTATGGGGGACTGAAGCTTTCTTT.

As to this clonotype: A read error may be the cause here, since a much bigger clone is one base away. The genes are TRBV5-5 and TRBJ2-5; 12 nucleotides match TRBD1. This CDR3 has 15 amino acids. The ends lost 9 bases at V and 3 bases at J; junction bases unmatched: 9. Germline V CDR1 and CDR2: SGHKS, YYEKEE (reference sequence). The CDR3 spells CATLGQGAQEETQYF. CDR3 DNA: TGTGCCACCTTGGGACAGGGGGCGCAGGAAGAGACCCAGTACTTC.

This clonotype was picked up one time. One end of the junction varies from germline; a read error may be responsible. The CDR3 spells CASSQDGGGLPYNEQFF. The CDR3 DNA reads as TGCGCCAGCAGTCAAGATGGGGGGGGACTCCCCTACAATGAGCAGTTCTTC. The chain uses TRBV4-1 and TRBJ2-1, with 7 bases lining up with TRBD2. Germline CDR1 reads MGHRA; CDR2 reads YSYEKL. The CDR3 is made up of 17 amino acids.

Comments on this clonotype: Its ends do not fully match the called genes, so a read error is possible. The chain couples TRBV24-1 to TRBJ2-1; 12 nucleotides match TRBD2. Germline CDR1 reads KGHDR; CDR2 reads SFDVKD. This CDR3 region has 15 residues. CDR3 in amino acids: CATSARLAGDNEQFF. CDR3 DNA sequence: TGTGCCACCAGTGCCCGACTAGCGGGAGACAACGAGCAGTTCTTC.

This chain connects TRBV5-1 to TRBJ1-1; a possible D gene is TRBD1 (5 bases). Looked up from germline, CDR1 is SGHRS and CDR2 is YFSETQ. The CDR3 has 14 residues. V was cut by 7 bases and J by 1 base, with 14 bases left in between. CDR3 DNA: TGCGCCAGCGGCCGATCTCAGGGGAACACTGAAGCTTTCTTT. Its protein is CASGRSQGNTEAFF.

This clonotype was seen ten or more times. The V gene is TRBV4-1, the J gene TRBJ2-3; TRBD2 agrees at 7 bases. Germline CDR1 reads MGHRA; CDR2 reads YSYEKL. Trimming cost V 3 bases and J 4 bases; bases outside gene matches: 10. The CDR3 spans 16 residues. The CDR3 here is CASSQLTGGSADTQYF. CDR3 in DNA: TGCGCCAGCAGCCAGCTAACGGGAGGTTCAGCAGATACGCAGTATTTT.

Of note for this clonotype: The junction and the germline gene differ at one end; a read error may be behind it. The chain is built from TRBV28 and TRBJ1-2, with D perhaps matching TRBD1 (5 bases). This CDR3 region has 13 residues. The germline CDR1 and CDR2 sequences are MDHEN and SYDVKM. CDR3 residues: CASSLTVYNGYSF. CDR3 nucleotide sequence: TGTGCCAGCAGTCTGACAGTGTATAATGGCTACTCCTTC.

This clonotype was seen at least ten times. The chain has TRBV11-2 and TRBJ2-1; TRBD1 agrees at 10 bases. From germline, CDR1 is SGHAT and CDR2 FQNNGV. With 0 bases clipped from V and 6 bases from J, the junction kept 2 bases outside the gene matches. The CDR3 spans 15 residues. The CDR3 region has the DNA TGTGCCAGCAGCTTAGACCGGACAGGGGGCAATGAGCAGTTCTTC. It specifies CASSLDRTGGNEQFF.

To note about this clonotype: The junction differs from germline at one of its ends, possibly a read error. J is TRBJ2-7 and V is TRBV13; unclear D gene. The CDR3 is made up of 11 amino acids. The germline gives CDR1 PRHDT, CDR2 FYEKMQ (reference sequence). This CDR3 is CTSSLGHEQYF. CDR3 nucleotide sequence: TGTACCAGCAGCTTAGGACACGAGCAGTACTTC. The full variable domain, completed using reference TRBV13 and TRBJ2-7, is AAGVIQSPRHLIKEKRETATLKCYPIPRHDTVYWYQQGPGQDPQFLISFYEKMQSDKGSIPDRFSAQQFSDYHSELNMSSLELGDSALYFCTSSLGHEQYFGPGTRLTVT.

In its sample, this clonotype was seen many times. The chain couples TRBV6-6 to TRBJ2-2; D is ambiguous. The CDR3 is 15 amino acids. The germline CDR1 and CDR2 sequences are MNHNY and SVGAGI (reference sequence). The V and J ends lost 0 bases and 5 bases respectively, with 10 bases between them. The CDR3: CASSYSNKLTGELFF. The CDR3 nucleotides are TGTGCCAGCAGTTACTCGAATAAACTTACCGGGGAGCTGTTTTTT.

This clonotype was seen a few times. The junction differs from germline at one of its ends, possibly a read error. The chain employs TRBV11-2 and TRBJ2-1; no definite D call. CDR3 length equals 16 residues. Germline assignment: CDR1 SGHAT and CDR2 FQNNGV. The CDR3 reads CASSSARHRQHNERFF. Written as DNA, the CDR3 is TGTGCCAGCAGCTCTGCTCGACACCGCCAGCACAATGAGCGGTTCTTC. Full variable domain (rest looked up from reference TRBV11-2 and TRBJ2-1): EAGVAQSPRYKIIEKRQSVAFWCNPISGHATLYWYQQILGQGPKLLIQFQNNGVVDDSQLPKDRFSAERLKGVDSTLKIQPAKLEDSAVYLCASSSARHRQHNERFFGPGTRLTVL.

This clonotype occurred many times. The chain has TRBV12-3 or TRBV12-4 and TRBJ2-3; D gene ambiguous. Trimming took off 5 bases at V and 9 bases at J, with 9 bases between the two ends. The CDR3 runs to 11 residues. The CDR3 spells CASSTQVTQYF. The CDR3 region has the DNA TGTGCCAGCAGTACCCAAGTAACGCAGTATTTT.

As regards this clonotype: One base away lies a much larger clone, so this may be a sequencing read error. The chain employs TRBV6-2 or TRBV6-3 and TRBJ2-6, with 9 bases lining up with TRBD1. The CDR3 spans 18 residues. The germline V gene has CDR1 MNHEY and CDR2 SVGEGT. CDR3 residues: CVSSYWDRDFSGANVLTF. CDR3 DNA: TGTGTCAGCAGTTATTGGGACAGGGATTTCTCTGGGGCCAACGTCCTGACTTTC.

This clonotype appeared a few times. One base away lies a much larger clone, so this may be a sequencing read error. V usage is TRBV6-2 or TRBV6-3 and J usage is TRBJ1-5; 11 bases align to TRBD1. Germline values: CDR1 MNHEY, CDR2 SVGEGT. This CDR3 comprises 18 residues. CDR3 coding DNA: TGTGCCAGCAGTTTTACACCTGCCGGGACAGGGGGTAATCAGTCCCAGCATTTT. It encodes CASSFTPAGTGGNQSQHF.

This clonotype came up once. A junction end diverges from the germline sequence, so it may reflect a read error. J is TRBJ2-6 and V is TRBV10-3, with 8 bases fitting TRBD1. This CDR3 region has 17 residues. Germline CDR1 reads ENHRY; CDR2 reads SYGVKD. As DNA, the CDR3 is TGTGCCACCCACGGACAGGGCACCCTCTCTGGGGCCTACGTCCTGACTTTC. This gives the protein CATHGQGTLSGAYVLTF.

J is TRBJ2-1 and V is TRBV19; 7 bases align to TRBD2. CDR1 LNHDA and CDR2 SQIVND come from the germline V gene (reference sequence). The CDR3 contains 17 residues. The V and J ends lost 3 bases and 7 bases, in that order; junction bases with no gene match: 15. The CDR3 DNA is TGTGCCAGTAGTATCGGGGGGTGGCGCCCCCGGGGGAATGAGCAGTTCTTC. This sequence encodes CASSIGGWRPRGNEQFF.

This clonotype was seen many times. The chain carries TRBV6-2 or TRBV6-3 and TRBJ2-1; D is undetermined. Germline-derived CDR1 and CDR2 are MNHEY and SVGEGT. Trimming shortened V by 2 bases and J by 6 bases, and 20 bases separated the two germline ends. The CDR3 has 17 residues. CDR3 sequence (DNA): TGTGCCAGCAGTTACGATCCCCGGCTACCTCGGATCAATGAGCAGTTCTTC. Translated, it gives CASSYDPRLPRINEQFF.

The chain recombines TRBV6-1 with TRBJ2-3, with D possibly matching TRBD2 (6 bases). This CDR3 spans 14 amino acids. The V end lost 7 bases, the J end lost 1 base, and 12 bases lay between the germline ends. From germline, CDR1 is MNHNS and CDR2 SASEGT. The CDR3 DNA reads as TGTGCCAGCAAGAGAGTAGCGGGCACAGATACGCAGTATTTT. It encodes CASKRVAGTDTQYF.

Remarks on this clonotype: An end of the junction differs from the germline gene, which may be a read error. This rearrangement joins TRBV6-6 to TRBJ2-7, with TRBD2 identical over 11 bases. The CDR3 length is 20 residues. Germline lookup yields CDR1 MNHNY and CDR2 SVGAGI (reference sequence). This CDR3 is CASIYLIIGRLAGISYEQYF. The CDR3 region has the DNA TGTGCCAGCATTTACTTAATAATCGGTAGACTAGCGGGGATCTCCTACGAGCAGTACTTC.

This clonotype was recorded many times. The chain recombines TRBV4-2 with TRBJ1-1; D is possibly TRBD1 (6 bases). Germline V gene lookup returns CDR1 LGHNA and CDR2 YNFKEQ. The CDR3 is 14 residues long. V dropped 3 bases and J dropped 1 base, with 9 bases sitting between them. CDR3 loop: CASSHPTGNTEAFF. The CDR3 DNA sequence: TGTGCCAGCAGCCACCCGACAGGGAACACTGAAGCTTTCTTT.

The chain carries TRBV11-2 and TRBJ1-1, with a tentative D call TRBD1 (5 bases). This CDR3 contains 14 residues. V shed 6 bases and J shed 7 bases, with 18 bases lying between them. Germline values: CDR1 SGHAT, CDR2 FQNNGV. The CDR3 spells CASSSLLRGGEAFF. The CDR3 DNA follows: TGTGCCAGCAGTTCCCTGTTAAGGGGCGGTGAAGCTTTCTTT.

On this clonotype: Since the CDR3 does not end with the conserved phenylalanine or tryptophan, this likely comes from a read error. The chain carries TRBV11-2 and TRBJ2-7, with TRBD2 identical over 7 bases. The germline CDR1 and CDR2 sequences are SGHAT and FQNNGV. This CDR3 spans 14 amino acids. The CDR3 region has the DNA TGTTCCAGCAGCATCGGGACTACCCCCTACGAGCAGTACTCC. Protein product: CSSSIGTTPYEQYS.

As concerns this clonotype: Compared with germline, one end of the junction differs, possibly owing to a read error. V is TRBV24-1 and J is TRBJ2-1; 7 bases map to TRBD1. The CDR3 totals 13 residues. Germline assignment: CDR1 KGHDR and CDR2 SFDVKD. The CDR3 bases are TGTGCAACCGGGACAGAACCTTACAATAAGCAGTTCTTC. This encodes CATGTEPYNKQFF.